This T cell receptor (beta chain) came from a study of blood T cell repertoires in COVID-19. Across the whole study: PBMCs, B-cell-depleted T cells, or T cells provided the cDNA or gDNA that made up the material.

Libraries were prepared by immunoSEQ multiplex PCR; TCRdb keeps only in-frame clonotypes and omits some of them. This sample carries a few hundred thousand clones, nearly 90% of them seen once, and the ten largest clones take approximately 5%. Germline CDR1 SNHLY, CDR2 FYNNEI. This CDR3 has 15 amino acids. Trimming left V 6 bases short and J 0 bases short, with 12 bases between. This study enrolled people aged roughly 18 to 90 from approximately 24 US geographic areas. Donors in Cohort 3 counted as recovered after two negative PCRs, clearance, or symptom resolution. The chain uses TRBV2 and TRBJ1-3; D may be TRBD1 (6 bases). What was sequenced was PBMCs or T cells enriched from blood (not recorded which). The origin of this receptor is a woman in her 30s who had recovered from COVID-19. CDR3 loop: CASSPRGASGNTIYF. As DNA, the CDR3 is TGTGCCAGCAGCCCACGGGGGGCCTCTGGAAACACCATATATTTT.